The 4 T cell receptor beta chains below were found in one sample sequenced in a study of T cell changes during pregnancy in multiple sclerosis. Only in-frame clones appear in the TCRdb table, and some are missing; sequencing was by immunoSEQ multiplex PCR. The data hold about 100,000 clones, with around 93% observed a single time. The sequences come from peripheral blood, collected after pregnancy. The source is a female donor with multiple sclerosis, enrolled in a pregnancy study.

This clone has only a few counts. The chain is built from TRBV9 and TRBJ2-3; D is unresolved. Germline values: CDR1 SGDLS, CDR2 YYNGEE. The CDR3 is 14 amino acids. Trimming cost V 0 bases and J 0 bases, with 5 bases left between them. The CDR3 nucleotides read TGTGCCAGCAGCGTAGGAGATAGCACAGATACGCAGTATTTT. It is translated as CASSVGDSTDTQYF. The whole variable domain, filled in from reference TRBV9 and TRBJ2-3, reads DSGVTQTPKHLITATGQRVTLRCSPRSGDLSVYWYQQSLDQGLQFLIQYYNGEERAKGNILERFSAQQFPDLHSELNLSSLELGDSALYFCASSVGDSTDTQYFGPGTRLTVL.

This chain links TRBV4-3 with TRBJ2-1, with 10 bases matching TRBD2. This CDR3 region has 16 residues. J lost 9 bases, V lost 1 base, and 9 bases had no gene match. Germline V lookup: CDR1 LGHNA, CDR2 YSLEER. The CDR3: CASSQAPAGGPGEQFF. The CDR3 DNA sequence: TGCGCCAGCAGCCAAGCCCCAGCGGGAGGGCCGGGTGAGCAGTTCTTC.

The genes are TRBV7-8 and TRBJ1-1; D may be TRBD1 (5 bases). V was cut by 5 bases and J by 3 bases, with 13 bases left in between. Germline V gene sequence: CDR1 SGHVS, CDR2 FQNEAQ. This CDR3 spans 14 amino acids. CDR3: CASSRQRQHTEAFF. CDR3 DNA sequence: TGTGCCAGCAGCCGGCAGAGACAGCACACTGAAGCTTTCTTT.

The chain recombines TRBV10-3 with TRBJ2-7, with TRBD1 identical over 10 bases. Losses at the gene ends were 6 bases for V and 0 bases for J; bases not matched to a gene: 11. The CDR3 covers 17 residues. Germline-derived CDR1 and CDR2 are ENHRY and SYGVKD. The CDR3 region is CAIRDRGSTYSSYEQYF. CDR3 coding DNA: TGTGCCATCAGGGACAGGGGGTCCACTTATAGCTCCTACGAGCAGTACTTC.